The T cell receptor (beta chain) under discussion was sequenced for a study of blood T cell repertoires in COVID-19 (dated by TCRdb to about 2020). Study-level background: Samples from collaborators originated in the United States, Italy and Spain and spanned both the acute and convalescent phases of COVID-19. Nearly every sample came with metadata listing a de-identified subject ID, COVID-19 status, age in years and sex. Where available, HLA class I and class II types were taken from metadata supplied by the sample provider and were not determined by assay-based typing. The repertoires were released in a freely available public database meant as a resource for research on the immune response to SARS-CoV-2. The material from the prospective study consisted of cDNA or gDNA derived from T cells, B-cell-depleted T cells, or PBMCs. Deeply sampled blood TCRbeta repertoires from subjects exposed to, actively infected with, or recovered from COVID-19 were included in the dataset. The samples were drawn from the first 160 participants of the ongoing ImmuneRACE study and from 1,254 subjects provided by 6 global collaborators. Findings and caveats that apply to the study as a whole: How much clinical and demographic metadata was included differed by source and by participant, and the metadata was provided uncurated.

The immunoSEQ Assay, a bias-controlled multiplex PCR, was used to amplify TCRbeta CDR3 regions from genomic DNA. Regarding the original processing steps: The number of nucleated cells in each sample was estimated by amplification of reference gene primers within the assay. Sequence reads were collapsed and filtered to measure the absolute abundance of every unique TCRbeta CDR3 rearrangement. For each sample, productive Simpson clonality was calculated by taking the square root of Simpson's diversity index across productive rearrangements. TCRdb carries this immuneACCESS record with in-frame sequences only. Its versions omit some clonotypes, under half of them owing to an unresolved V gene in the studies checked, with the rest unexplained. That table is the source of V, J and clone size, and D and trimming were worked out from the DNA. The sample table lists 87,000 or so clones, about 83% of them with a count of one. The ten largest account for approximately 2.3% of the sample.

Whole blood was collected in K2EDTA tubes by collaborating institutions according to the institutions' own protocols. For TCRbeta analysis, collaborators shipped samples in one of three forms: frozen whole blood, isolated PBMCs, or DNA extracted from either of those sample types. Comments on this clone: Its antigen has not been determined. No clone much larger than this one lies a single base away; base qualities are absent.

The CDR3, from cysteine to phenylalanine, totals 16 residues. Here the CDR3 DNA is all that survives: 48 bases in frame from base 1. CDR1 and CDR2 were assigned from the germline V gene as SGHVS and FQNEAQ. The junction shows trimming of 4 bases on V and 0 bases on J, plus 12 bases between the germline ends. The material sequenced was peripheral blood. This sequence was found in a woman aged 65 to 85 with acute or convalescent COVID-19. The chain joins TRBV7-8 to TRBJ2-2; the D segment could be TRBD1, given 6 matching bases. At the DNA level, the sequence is TGTGCCAGCAGCTCATCCGGGACATCGAACACCGGGGAGCTGTTTTTT. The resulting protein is CASSSSGTSNTGELFF.